The 15 T cell receptor beta chains below were found in one sample sequenced in a study of vaccination and CD4 T cells after COVID-19. Cultured CD4+ T-cell DNA underwent Oncomine TCR Beta short-read sequencing. TCRdb recomputed calls from the PCR reads with MiXCR, one row per CDR3 protein. The profile shows 7,000 to 9,000 distinct CDR3 sequences, roughly 44% of them singletons. For these receptors, no antigen is known. Treatment in this sample: roughly 11-day PBMC culture with coronavirus spike peptide pools or control peptides (ViraFEST assay). The collection of CD4+ T cells from the unexposed donor took place before the COVID-19 pandemic (2011-2018). Input material: CD4+ T cells from blood, cultured in vitro. Receptor source: a human donor in good health.

The chain recombines TRBV6-5 with TRBJ2-5; D uncertain. This CDR3 region has 12 residues. Germline V gene lookup returns CDR1 MNHEY and CDR2 SVGAGI. V lost 2 bases and J lost 2, with 3 bases in between. The CDR3 protein is CASSYHQETQYF. The CDR3 coding sequence is TGTGCCAGCAGTTACCATCAAGAGACCCAGTACTTC.

This clonotype was seen a few times. The chain employs TRBV20-1 and TRBJ2-2, with 7 bases matching TRBD2. J was trimmed by 4 bases and V by 2 bases; bases with no gene match: 7. This CDR3 has 15 residues. Germline values: CDR1 DFQATT, CDR2 SNEGSKA (reference sequence). This CDR3 reads CSARTTSVGTGELFF. The CDR3 DNA is TGCAGTGCTAGAACAACTAGCGTTGGCACCGGGGAGCTGTTTTTT.

This clonotype was observed a few times. The chain couples TRBV7-6 to TRBJ1-5; D is ambiguous. The germline V gene encodes CDR1 SGHVS and CDR2 FNYEAQ. The length of the CDR3 is 14 residues. Trimming took off 0 bases at V and 4 bases at J, with 7 bases between the two ends. The CDR3 here is CASSLADRNQPQHF. In DNA, the CDR3 is TGTGCCAGCAGCTTAGCGGATAGAAATCAGCCCCAGCATTTT. Variable domain in full (rest from reference TRBV7-6 and TRBJ1-5): GAGVSQSPRYKVTKRGQDVALRCDPISGHVSLYWYRQALGQGPEFLTYFNYEAQQDKSGLPNDRFSAERPEGSISTLTIQRTEQRDSAMYRCASSLADRNQPQHFGDGTRLSIL.

This clonotype has more than one count but fewer than ten. The V gene is TRBV7-9, the J gene TRBJ2-3; 9 bases align to TRBD2. Germline values: CDR1 SEHNR, CDR2 FQNEAQ (reference sequence). The CDR3 loop spans 18 amino acids. The J segment lost 3 bases and the V segment lost 1 base, leaving 11 bases of the junction unmatched. The CDR3 reads CASSLGTTLSGSTDTQYF. CDR3 DNA sequence: TGTGCCAGCAGCTTAGGGACCACTCTTAGCGGGAGTACAGATACGCAGTATTTT.

The chain employs TRBV28 and TRBJ2-7; 9 positions match TRBD1. V was clipped by 4 bases and J by 4 bases; unmatched bases: 8. Germline CDR1 reads MDHEN; CDR2 reads SYDVKM. The CDR3 sequence is 15 residues long. The CDR3 DNA reads TGTGCCAGCAGTTCCGTGGGACAGGGTGAATACGAGCAGTACTTC. This sequence encodes CASSSVGQGEYEQYF.

This clonotype occurred a few times. The V gene is TRBV20-1, the J gene TRBJ1-3; D might be TRBD1 (5 bases). V was pared by 2 bases and J by 7 bases, with 15 bases between. CDR1 DFQATT and CDR2 SNEGSKA come from the germline V gene (reference sequence). The CDR3 has 14 residues. CDR3 loop: CSARQGKFGNTIYF. CDR3 nucleotide sequence: TGCAGTGCTAGACAGGGAAAGTTTGGGAACACCATATATTTT.

This clonotype was seen more than once but under ten times. The J gene is TRBJ2-3, the V gene TRBV20-1; 8 bases match TRBD2. CDR3 size: 14 residues. Unmatched junction bases numbered 9, after V lost 6 bases and J lost 4 bases. CDR1 is DFQATT, CDR2 SNEGSKA, per germline (reference sequence). CDR3 amino acids: CSAPPGGLPDTQYF. Here the CDR3 DNA reads TGCAGTGCCCCCCCGGGGGGGCTGCCAGATACGCAGTATTTT.

The V and J genes are TRBV27 and TRBJ1-6; D remains unclear. From germline, CDR1 is MNHEY and CDR2 SMNVEV (reference sequence). The V end was cut by 2 bases, the J end by 7 bases, with 12 bases between. CDR3 size: 15 residues. The CDR3 reads CASSLRSTGNSPLHF. DNA for the CDR3: TGTGCCAGCAGTTTACGATCCACGGGAAATTCACCCCTCCACTTT.

The V call is TRBV7-2, the J call TRBJ2-7, with D perhaps TRBD1 (6 bases). Germline lookup yields CDR1 SGHTA and CDR2 FQGNSA. This CDR3 spans 16 amino acids. Trimming removed 3 bases from V and 0 bases from J, with 15 bases in between. The CDR3 loop reads CASSFRQALNSYEQYF. The CDR3 DNA reads as TGTGCCAGCAGCTTCCGACAGGCTCTTAACTCCTACGAGCAGTACTTC. The full variable domain, in which reference TRBV7-2 and TRBJ2-7 provide the parts outside the CDR3, is GAGVSQSPSNKVTEKGKDVELRCDPISGHTALYWYRQSLGQGLEFLIYFQGNSAPDKSGLPSDRFSAERTGGSVSTLTIQRTQQEDSAVYLCASSFRQALNSYEQYFGPGTRLTVT.

This chain uses TRBV7-2 with TRBJ2-3; a possible D gene is TRBD1 (6 bases). The CDR3 is 16 residues long. Deletions cut 4 bases from V and 5 bases from J, with 19 bases between. Germline lookup yields CDR1 SGHTA and CDR2 FQGNSA. This CDR3 is CASSSLRQAFGDTQYF. In DNA form, the CDR3 reads TGTGCCAGCAGCTCCCTTAGACAGGCCTTTGGAGATACGCAGTATTTT.

This clonotype appeared a few times. The genes are TRBV19 and TRBJ2-5; D may be TRBD1 (7 bases). The CDR3 totals 14 residues. With 5 bases removed from V and 5 bases from J, the gap between germline ends came to 15 bases. Per germline, CDR1 LNHDA and CDR2 SQIVND (reference sequence). The CDR3 DNA follows: TGTGCCAGTAGTCAAGGGGGCAGCGGGGAGACCCAGTACTTC. It codes for CASSQGGSGETQYF.

The CDR3 DNA reads as TGTGCAAGTCGCTTCCTGGACAGGGAGGGGGGATTAAATAATTCACCCCTCCACTTT. Amino acids: CASRFLDREGGLNNSPLHF. This chain connects TRBV12-2 to TRBJ1-6; the table gives TRBD1 as D, unverified against the DNA. TRBV12-2 is labeled a pseudogene. This CDR3 is built from 19 residues.

V usage is TRBV2 and J usage is TRBJ2-3; 9 bases map to TRBD1. Germline CDR1 and CDR2: SNHLY and FYNNEI. This CDR3 has 14 amino acids. V shed 9 bases, J shed 4 bases, and the junction held 8 bases outside the gene matches. The CDR3 reads CASAGQGNADTQYF. CDR3 nucleotide sequence: TGTGCCAGTGCAGGACAGGGGAATGCAGATACGCAGTATTTT.

In this sample, this clonotype turned up a few times. This chain joins TRBV7-2 and TRBJ2-1; perhaps TRBD1 as D (5 bases). The CDR3 runs 16 residues. The germline CDR1 and CDR2 sequences are SGHTA and FQGNSA. Trimming took off 0 bases at V and 0 bases at J, with 9 bases between the two ends. The CDR3 loop is CASSLAGQSSYNEQFF. As DNA, the CDR3 is TGTGCCAGCAGCTTAGCGGGGCAGAGCTCCTACAATGAGCAGTTCTTC.

The chain recombines TRBV20-1 with TRBJ2-4; the D is unclear. The CDR3 is made up of 13 amino acids. CDR1 and CDR2 from the germline V gene are DFQATT and SNEGSKA (reference sequence). Trimming removed 8 bases from V and 0 bases from J, with 11 bases in between. The chain's CDR3 is CSPLPVAKNIQYF. The CDR3 region has the DNA TGCAGTCCCCTACCGGTAGCCAAAAACATTCAGTACTTC.